This T cell receptor (beta chain) was identified during a study of blood T cell repertoires in COVID-19. Turning to the study itself: Donors in the United States, Italy and Spain gave samples during acute or convalescent COVID-19. PBMCs, B-cell-depleted T cells, or T cells were the source of the cDNA or gDNA that made up the material.

The V gene's germline CDR1 is MNHNS and CDR2 SASEGT. The CDR3 has 14 residues. Trimming took 1 base from V and 4 from J; bases not matched to a gene: 0. The authors' processing: Nucleated cell number was recorded as an estimate derived from reference gene primer amplification. Clones were sequenced by immunoSEQ multiplex PCR, and TCRdb holds only the in-frame ones, with some missing. Clone size and the V and J calls come from that table; the DNA yielded D and trimming. The data show under 500,000 clones, over 75% seen once. This clone was counted once. V is TRBV6-1 and J is TRBJ1-1; TRBD1 aligns across 10 bases. The sample consisted of PBMCs or T cells enriched from blood (not recorded which). The receptor was derived from a young man who had recovered from COVID-19. CDR3 in DNA: TGTGCCAGCAGTGAAGGACAGGGGGCCACTGAAGCTTTCTTT. This gives the protein CASSEGQGATEAFF.